The entry below describes one TCR beta chain. Its antigen remains unidentified. This table comes from immunoSEQ multiplex PCR, and its TCRdb copy is limited to in-frame clones, with some not included. The table includes tens of thousands of clones, less than 95% detected once. The sample comes from a study of B cell selection in AIRE deficiency. Study-level points and caveats: AIRE-deficient Tconv and Treg repertoires matched healthy donors in TCRBV, CDR3 length, diversity. Only TCRbeta was sequenced; around 37% of shared healthy Treg sequences appeared in Tconv. Of roughly 4,000 shared Treg TCRbeta sequences, over 25% were healthy-only, around 9.3% patient-only. Roughly 28% of healthy-donor shared Treg TCRbeta sequences appeared in patient Tconv cells.

The germline V gene has CDR1 KGHSH and CDR2 LQKENI. V was cut by 3 bases and J by 2 bases, with 8 bases left in between. CDR3 length: 13 residues. The regulatory T cell sort gate was CD4+CD25hiCD127low/negative. V is TRBV18 and J is TRBJ2-7; D remains unclear. Sequencing used Tregs sorted from PBMCs. The TCR comes from a human donor with AIRE deficiency. Here the CDR3 reads CASSPYSTYEQYF. CDR3 DNA sequence: TGTGCCAGCTCACCGTACAGTACCTACGAGCAGTACTTC. Using reference TRBV18 and TRBJ2-7 for the parts outside the CDR3, the full variable domain is NAGVMQNPRHLVRRRGQEARLRCSPMKGHSHVYWYRQLPEEGLKFMVYLQKENIIDESGMPKERFSAEFPKEGPSILRIQQVVRGDSAAYFCASSPYSTYEQYFGPGTRLTVT.